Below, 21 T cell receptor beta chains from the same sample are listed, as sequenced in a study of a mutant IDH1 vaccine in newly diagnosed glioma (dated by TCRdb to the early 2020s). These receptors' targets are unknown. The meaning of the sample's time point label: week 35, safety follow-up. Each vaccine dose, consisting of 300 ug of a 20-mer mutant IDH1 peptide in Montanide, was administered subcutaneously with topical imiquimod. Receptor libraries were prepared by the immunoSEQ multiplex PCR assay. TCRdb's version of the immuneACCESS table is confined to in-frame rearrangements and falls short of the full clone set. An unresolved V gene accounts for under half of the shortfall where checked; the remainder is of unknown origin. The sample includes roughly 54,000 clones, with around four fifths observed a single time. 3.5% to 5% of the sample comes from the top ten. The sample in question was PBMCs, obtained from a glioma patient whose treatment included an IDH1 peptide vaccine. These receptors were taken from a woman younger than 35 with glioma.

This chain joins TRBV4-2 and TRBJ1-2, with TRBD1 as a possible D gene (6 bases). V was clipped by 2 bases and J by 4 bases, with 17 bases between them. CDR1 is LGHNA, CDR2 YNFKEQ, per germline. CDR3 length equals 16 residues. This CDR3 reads CASSQRTGSPSYGYTF. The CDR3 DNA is TGTGCCAGCAGCCAACGTACAGGGAGCCCCAGCTATGGCTACACCTTC.

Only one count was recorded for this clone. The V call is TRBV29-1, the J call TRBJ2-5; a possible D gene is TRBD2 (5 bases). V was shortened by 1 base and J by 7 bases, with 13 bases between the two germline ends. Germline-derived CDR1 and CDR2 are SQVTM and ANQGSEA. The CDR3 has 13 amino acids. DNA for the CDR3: TGCAGCGTTGAAGGTGGCCGGAGGTGGACCCAGTACTTC. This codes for CSVEGGRRWTQYF.

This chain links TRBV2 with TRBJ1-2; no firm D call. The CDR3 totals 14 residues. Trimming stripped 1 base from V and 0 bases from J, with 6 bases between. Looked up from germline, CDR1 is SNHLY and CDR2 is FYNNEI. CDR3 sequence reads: CASSEVDPNYGYTF. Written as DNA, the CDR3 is TGTGCCAGCAGTGAAGTGGACCCTAACTATGGCTACACCTTC.

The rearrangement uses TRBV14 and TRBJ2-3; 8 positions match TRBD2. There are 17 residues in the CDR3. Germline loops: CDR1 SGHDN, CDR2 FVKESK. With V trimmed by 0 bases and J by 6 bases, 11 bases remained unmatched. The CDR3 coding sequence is TGTGCCAGCAGCCAAGATAGCTCGGGACTAGGGGGTGATACGCAGTATTTT. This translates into CASSQDSSGLGGDTQYF.

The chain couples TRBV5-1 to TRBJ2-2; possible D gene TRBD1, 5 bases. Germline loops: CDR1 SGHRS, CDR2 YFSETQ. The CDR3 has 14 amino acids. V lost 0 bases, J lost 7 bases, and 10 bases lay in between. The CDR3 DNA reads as TGCGCCAGCAGCTTGGGGCAGGGCGGCGGGGAGCTGTTTTTT. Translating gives CASSLGQGGGELFF.

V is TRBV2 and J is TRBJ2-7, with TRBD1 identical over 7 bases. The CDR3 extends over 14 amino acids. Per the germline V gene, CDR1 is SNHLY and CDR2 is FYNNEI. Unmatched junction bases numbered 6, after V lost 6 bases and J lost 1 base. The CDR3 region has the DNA TGTGCCAGCAGGAACCGGGACAGTTCCTACGAGCAGTACTTC. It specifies CASRNRDSSYEQYF.

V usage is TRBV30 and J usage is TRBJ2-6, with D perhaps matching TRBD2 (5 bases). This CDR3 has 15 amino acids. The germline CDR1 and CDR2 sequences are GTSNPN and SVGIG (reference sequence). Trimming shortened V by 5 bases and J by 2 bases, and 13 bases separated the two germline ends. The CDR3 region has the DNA TGTGCCTGGGATAAACTAGGTACTGGGGCCAACGTCCTGACTTTC. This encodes CAWDKLGTGANVLTF.

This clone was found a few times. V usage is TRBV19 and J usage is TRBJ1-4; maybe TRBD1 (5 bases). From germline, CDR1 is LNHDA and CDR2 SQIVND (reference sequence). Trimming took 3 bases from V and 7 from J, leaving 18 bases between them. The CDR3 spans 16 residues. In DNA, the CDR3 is TGTGCCAGTAGTATGAGGGCCAGTGTGGGACGTGAAAAACTGTTTTTT. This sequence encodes CASSMRASVGREKLFF.

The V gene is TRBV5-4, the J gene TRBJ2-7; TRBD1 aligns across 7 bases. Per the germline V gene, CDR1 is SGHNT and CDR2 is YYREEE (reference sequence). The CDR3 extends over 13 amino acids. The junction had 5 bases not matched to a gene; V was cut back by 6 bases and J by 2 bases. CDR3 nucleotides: TGTGCCAGCACTTCACAGGGGACCTACGAGCAGTACTTC. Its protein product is CASTSQGTYEQYF. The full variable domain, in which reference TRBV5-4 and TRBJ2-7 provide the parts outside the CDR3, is ETGVTQSPTHLIKTRGQQVTLRCSSQSGHNTVSWYQQALGQGPQFIFQYYREEENGRGNFPPRFSGLQFPNYSSELNVNALELDDSALYLCASTSQGTYEQYFGPGTRLTVT.

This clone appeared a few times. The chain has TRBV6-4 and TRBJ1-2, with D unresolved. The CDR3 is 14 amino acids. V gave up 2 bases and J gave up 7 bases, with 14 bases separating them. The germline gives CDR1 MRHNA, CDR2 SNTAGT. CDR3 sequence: CASSDESFAGGYTF. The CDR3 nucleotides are TGTGCCAGCAGTGACGAGTCCTTCGCTGGTGGCTACACCTTC.

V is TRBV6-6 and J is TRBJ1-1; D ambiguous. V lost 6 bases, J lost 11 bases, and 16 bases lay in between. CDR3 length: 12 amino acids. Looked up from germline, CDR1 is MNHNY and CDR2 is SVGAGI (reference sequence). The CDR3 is CASSPARPLAFF. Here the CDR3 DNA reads TGTGCCAGCAGCCCCGCTAGGCCGTTGGCTTTCTTT.

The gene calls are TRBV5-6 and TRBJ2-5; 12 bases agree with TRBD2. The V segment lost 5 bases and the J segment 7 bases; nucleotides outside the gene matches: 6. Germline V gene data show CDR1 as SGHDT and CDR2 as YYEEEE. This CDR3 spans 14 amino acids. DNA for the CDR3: TGTGCCAGCAGACCTAGCGGGGGGGCCGCGACCCAGTACTTC. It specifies CASRPSGGAATQYF. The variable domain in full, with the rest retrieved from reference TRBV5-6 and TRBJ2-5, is DAGVTQSPTHLIKTRGQQVTLRCSPKSGHDTVSWYQQALGQGPQFIFQYYEEEERQRGNFPDRFSGHQFPNYSSELNVNALLLGDSALYLCASRPSGGAATQYFGPGTRLLVL.

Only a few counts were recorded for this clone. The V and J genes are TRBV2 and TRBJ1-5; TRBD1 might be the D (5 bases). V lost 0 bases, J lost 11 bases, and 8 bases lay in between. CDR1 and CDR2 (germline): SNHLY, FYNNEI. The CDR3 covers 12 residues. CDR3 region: CASSEAGGAQHF. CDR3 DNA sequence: TGTGCCAGCAGTGAAGCGGGGGGGGCCCAGCATTTT.

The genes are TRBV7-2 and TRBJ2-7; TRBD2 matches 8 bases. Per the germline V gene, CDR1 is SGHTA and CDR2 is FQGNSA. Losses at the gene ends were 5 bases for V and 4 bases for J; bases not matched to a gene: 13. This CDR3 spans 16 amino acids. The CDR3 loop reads CASSPRLAGKSYEQYF. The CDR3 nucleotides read TGTGCCAGCAGCCCCAGATTAGCGGGGAAAAGTTACGAGCAGTACTTC.

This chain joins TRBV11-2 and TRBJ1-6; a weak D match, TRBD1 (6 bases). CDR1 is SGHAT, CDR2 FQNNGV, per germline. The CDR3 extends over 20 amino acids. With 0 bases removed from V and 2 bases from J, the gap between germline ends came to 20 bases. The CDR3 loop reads CASSLEIGQTSFPYNSPLHF. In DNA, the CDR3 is TGTGCCAGCAGCTTAGAAATAGGACAGACCTCCTTCCCCTATAATTCACCCCTCCACTTT.

This CDR3 is CASSLLGPQVYNEQFF. CDR3 bases: TGCGCCAGCAGCTTACTTGGGCCGCAGGTCTACAATGAGCAGTTCTTC. The V and J genes are TRBV5-1 and TRBJ2-1; no definite D call. In germline, CDR1 is SGHRS, CDR2 YFSETQ. This CDR3 region has 16 residues. The germline V and J ends were trimmed by 2 bases and 3 bases, with 15 bases remaining between them.

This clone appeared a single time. DNA of the CDR3: TGCAGCGTCAGAGGGGGGACCTACGAGCAGTACTTC. This encodes CSVRGGTYEQYF. This chain links TRBV29-1 with TRBJ2-7; D tentatively fits TRBD1 or TRBD2 (6 bases each). V lost 6 bases and J 2 bases, leaving 11 bases between the germline ends. Germline lookup yields CDR1 SQVTM and CDR2 ANQGSEA. The CDR3 runs to 12 residues.

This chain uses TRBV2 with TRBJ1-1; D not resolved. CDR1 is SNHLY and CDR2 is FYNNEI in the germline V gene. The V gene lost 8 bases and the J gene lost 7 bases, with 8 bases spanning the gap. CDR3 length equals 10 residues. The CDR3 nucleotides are TGTGCCAGCGTAGATCATGAAGCTTTCTTT. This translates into CASVDHEAFF.

CDR3 sequence (DNA): TGTGCCAGCACTCTAGGTGGACAGGGGCATCAGCCCCAGCATTTT. Residues: CASTLGGQGHQPQHF. The genes are TRBV9 and TRBJ1-5, with 9 bases that match TRBD1. The trim removed 6 bases at V and 5 bases at J, leaving 9 bases unmatched. This CDR3 spans 15 amino acids. Germline V gives CDR1 SGDLS, CDR2 YYNGEE.

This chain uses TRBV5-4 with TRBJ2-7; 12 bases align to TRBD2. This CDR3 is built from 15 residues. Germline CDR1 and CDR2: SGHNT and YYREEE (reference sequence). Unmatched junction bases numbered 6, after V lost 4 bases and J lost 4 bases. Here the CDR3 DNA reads TGTGCCAGCAGCCTAGCGGGAGGGCCAGGTTACGAGCAGTACTTC. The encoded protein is CASSLAGGPGYEQYF.

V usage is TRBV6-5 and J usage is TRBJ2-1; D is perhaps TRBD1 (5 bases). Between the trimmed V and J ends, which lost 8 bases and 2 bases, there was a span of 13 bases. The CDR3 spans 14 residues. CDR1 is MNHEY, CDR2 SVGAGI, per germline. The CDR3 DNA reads TGTGCCAGCGGAAATAGGGGCCCCTACAATGAGCAGTTCTTC. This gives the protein CASGNRGPYNEQFF.